This T cell receptor beta chain comes out of a study of blood T cells in healthy people across ages. A second roughly 6 to 12 cycle PCR used barcoded and J-beta primers. TCRdb re-analysed the 5' RACE reads in MiXCR, keeping a single row per CDR3 protein. Of more than 650,000 distinct CDR3 sequences detected, 22% appear once; the ten largest clones hold about 22%. Per-sample PBMC isolation yielded at least 6.5 million cells. The table lists this clonotype with a few counts. The DNA is omitted, as the CDR3 cannot be located on it reliably, and the CDR3 follows TCRdb's listing. The germline V gene has CDR1 LGHDT and CDR2 YNNKEL (reference sequence). The CDR3 region is 15 residues in length, termini included.

This chain joins TRBV3-1 and TRBJ2-3; the D call in the table, TRBD2, was not verified against the DNA. The sequence was collected from a man aged 65 to 79 in good health. Sequencing was done on a sample of blood. CDR3: CASSQVAGGADTQYF.